This T cell receptor beta chain is from a study of early T cells in non-severe SARS-CoV-2 infection. TCRdb used MiXCR to reprocess the 5' RACE reads, holding one entry per CDR3 protein. The sample carries 70,000 to 75,000 distinct CDR3 sequences, about 13% recorded once. Germline-derived CDR1 and CDR2 are SGHAT and FQNNGV. This CDR3 has 14 amino acids. V was cut by 5 bases and J by 0 bases, with 8 bases left in between. This TCR came from an adult who was a healthcare worker with PCR-confirmed SARS-CoV-2 infection or an uninfected control (not recorded which). Sequencing input: whole blood. V and J are TRBV11-2 and TRBJ1-3; D gene uncertain. The CDR3 protein is CASSPRASGNTIYF. CDR3 bases: TGTGCCAGCAGCCCAAGAGCCTCTGGAAACACCATATATTTT.